Below, one TCR beta chain is given with its context. The assay was immunoSEQ multiplex PCR, and TCRdb's table has in-frame clones only and misses some. The table shows 130,000 or so clones, with roughly 89% occurring only once. This specimen belongs to a study of cytomegalovirus exposure and HLA in healthy donors. Trimming took 5 bases from V and 5 from J, leaving 9 bases between them. Germline CDR1 reads SGHAT; CDR2 reads FQNNGV. The CDR3 spans 13 residues. Sequencing was performed on PBMCs. This chain joins TRBV11-2 and TRBJ2-2; a possible D gene is TRBD1 (6 bases). The source of this sequence is a man aged 30 to 45 in good health and CMV-seronegative. CDR3 nucleotides: TGTGCCAGCAGCGACAGGTATACCGGGGAGCTGTTTTTT. Translated, it gives CASSDRYTGELFF.